One sample yielded the 27 T cell receptor beta chains listed below, sequenced in a study of shared clonotypes between healthy human individuals. This table comes from immunoSEQ multiplex PCR, and its TCRdb copy is limited to in-frame clones, with some not included. Here the sample spans some 1.1 million clones, 70% to 85% being singletons. Sequencing used memory CD4+ T cells from PBMCs. The subset: CD45RA-negative fraction. The receptors derive from a man between 18 and 29 years old in good health. Some clones in this sample may be carry-over from other donors' samples.

The rearrangement uses TRBV2 and TRBJ2-7; maybe TRBD2 (5 bases). The ends were cut back, 6 bases at V and 3 bases at J, with 9 bases in the middle. Germline V gene sequence: CDR1 SNHLY, CDR2 FYNNEI. The CDR3 is 12 amino acids. In DNA form, the CDR3 reads TGTGCCAGCAGGCTCGGGATCTACGAGCAGTACTTC. Its protein product is CASRLGIYEQYF.

J is TRBJ2-2 and V is TRBV11-2; either TRBD1 or TRBD2 may fit D (5 bases each). CDR1 and CDR2 (germline): SGHAT, FQNNGV. Trimming took off 3 bases at V and 2 bases at J, with 10 bases between the two ends. The length of the CDR3 is 15 residues. CDR3: CASSLGTVNTGELFF. The CDR3 nucleotides read TGTGCCAGCAGCTTGGGGACCGTAAACACCGGGGAGCTGTTTTTT.

Comment on this clone: Other DNA sequences in this specimen translate into the identical CDR3. V is TRBV7-2 and J is TRBJ2-7, with 10 positions matching TRBD1. The CDR3 is 14 amino acids. Germline assignment: CDR1 SGHTA and CDR2 FQGNSA. The trim removed 5 bases at V and 7 bases at J, leaving 8 bases unmatched. The CDR3, as DNA: TGTGCCAGCAGCCTAGACAGGGGGCTTGGTGAGCAGTACTTC. Its protein is CASSLDRGLGEQYF. The full variable domain, rest sourced from reference TRBV7-2 and TRBJ2-7, is GAGVSQSPSNKVTEKGKDVELRCDPISGHTALYWYRQSLGQGLEFLIYFQGNSAPDKSGLPSDRFSAERTGGSVSTLTIQRTQQEDSAVYLCASSLDRGLGEQYFGPGTRLTVT.

A remark on this clone: Other DNA sequences in this sample translate to the same CDR3. The rearrangement joins TRBV28 to TRBJ2-7, with D perhaps matching TRBD1 (8 bases). This CDR3 is built from 15 residues. The V gene's germline CDR1 is MDHEN and CDR2 SYDVKM. V lost 5 bases to trimming and J lost 3 bases, with 17 bases between them. The CDR3 sequence: CASSDTDRDYYEQYF. The CDR3 DNA reads TGTGCCAGCAGTGATACGGACAGGGACTACTACGAGCAGTACTTC.

This clone has a single count. The J gene is TRBJ1-2, the V gene TRBV16, with D maybe TRBD1 (5 bases). Between the trimmed V and J ends, which lost 3 bases and 5 bases, there was a span of 19 bases. The CDR3 length is 16 residues. Per germline, CDR1 KGHSY and CDR2 FQNENV. CDR3: CASSHLPPRVRYGYTF. CDR3 bases: TGTGCCAGCAGCCATTTACCCCCCAGGGTTCGGTATGGCTACACCTTC.

The rearrangement links TRBV6-1 to TRBJ1-1; a weak D match, TRBD1 (6 bases). The CDR3 sequence is 14 residues long. The germline V and J ends were trimmed by 5 bases and 5 bases, with 15 bases remaining between them. Germline CDR1 is MNHNS and CDR2 is SASEGT. CDR3 DNA sequence: TGTGCCAGCAGTCAGTACAAAGGGGGGACTGAAGCTTTCTTT. As protein: CASSQYKGGTEAFF.

V gene TRBV7-2 combines with J gene TRBJ1-3; D remains unclear. The CDR3 totals 16 residues. V lost 0 bases, J lost 0 bases, and 9 bases lay in between. From germline, CDR1 is SGHTA and CDR2 FQGNSA. The CDR3 bases are TGTGCCAGCAGCTTAGCGAGGGCCTTCTCTGGAAACACCATATATTTT. This sequence encodes CASSLARAFSGNTIYF.

The sample holds one count of this clone. The rearrangement joins TRBV7-6 to TRBJ1-3, with D perhaps TRBD1 (6 bases). The germline V and J ends were trimmed by 3 bases and 4 bases, with 16 bases remaining between them. Germline CDR1 SGHVS, CDR2 FNYEAQ. The CDR3 loop spans 16 amino acids. Written as DNA, the CDR3 is TGTGCCAGCAGCTTCGGGGACATCGTCAGCGGAAACACCATATATTTT. Protein sequence: CASSFGDIVSGNTIYF.

The V gene is TRBV5-4, the J gene TRBJ2-5, with 15 bases aligning to TRBD2. Per germline, CDR1 SGHNT and CDR2 YYREEE (reference sequence). Germline trimming cut 4 bases from V and 4 bases from J; bases unmatched to any gene: 5. This CDR3 spans 16 amino acids. CDR3 residues: CASSGGLAGGAETQYF. The CDR3 DNA reads TGTGCCAGCAGCGGGGGACTAGCGGGAGGTGCAGAGACCCAGTACTTC. Combining the CDR3 with reference TRBV5-4 and TRBJ2-5 gives the whole variable domain ETGVTQSPTHLIKTRGQQVTLRCSSQSGHNTVSWYQQALGQGPQFIFQYYREEENGRGNFPPRFSGLQFPNYSSELNVNALELDDSALYLCASSGGLAGGAETQYFGPGTRLLVL.

A few counts support this clone. The V gene is TRBV7-3, the J gene TRBJ2-7; D is uncertain. CDR3 length equals 15 residues. The V gene's germline CDR1 is SGHTA and CDR2 FQGTGA. Trimming shortened V by 1 base and J by 6 bases, and 16 bases separated the two germline ends. The CDR3 region is CASSLNPAVSGEQYF. The DNA of the CDR3 is TGTGCCAGCAGCTTAAATCCGGCGGTCTCGGGCGAGCAGTACTTC.

The chain employs TRBV28 and TRBJ1-5; D remains ambiguous. CDR1 and CDR2 (germline): MDHEN, SYDVKM. V lost 2 bases, J lost 9 bases, and 26 bases lay in between. The CDR3 runs to 18 residues. CDR3 residues: CASSLSPVRSGLVRPQHF. DNA of the CDR3: TGTGCCAGCAGTTTAAGCCCCGTCCGATCGGGGTTAGTGAGGCCCCAGCATTTT.

J is TRBJ2-2 and V is TRBV4-1; TRBD1 is a possible D gene (6 bases). The CDR3 loop spans 16 amino acids. Per the germline V gene, CDR1 is MGHRA and CDR2 is YSYEKL. Deletions cut 5 bases from V and 4 bases from J, with 17 bases between. The CDR3 loop reads CASSSGHLFVTGELFF. CDR3 sequence (DNA): TGCGCCAGCAGCTCGGGACACCTCTTCGTCACCGGGGAGCTGTTTTTT.

This clone has a handful of counts. The J gene is TRBJ2-5, the V gene TRBV28; D might be TRBD2 (6 bases). CDR1 MDHEN and CDR2 SYDVKM come from the germline V gene. The CDR3 is 13 residues long. Trimming shortened V by 2 bases and J by 13 bases, and 17 bases separated the two germline ends. The CDR3 sequence: CASSLRLVRGLYF. In nucleotides, the CDR3 is TGTGCCAGCAGTTTACGTCTTGTACGGGGGTTGTACTTC. Full variable domain (remainder filled in from reference TRBV28 and TRBJ2-5): DVKVTQSSRYLVKRTGEKVFLECVQDMDHENMFWYRQDPGLGLRLIYFSYDVKMKEKGDIPEGYSVSREKKERFSLILESASTNQTSMYLCASSLRLVRGLYFGPGTRLLVL.

The chain links TRBV7-2 to TRBJ2-1; 7 positions agree with TRBD2. J lost 0 bases, V lost 5 bases, and 7 bases had no gene match. The germline gives CDR1 SGHTA, CDR2 FQGNSA. The CDR3 is 16 residues long. The CDR3 DNA reads TGTGCCAGCAGCCTCGTGGGCGGGAGCTCCTACAATGAGCAGTTCTTC. Protein: CASSLVGGSSYNEQFF.

This chain connects TRBV2 to TRBJ2-7; 9 positions agree with TRBD1. Germline lookup yields CDR1 SNHLY and CDR2 FYNNEI. The J segment lost 2 bases and the V segment lost 1 base, leaving 3 bases of the junction unmatched. The length of the CDR3 is 15 residues. This CDR3 is CASSEVGDRAYEQYF. CDR3 sequence (DNA): TGTGCCAGCAGTGAAGTAGGGGACAGGGCCTACGAGCAGTACTTC.

Regarding this clone: Other nucleotide sequences in the sample specify the same CDR3. The chain joins TRBV28 to TRBJ1-5; D is perhaps TRBD1 (5 bases). Deletions cut 2 bases from V and 6 bases from J, with 5 bases between. Germline-derived CDR1 and CDR2 are MDHEN and SYDVKM. The CDR3 has 12 residues. The CDR3, as DNA: TGTGCCAGCAGTTTAAGGGGTCAGCCCCAGCATTTT. It translates to CASSLRGQPQHF.

CDR3 loop: CASSRDIGDTEAFF. As DNA, the CDR3 is TGCGCCAGCAGCAGGGACATTGGGGACACTGAAGCTTTCTTT. J is TRBJ1-1 and V is TRBV5-1, with TRBD1 as a possible D gene (6 bases). The CDR3 covers 14 residues. The V gene lost 4 bases and the J gene lost 3 bases, with 13 bases spanning the gap. CDR1 is SGHRS, CDR2 YFSETQ, per germline.

V and J are TRBV7-8 and TRBJ2-3; 9 bases are shared with TRBD2. This CDR3 contains 15 residues. V lost 2 bases and J lost 5; bases outside the gene matches: 5. Germline lookup yields CDR1 SGHVS and CDR2 FQNEAQ. Here the CDR3 reads CASSLLLAGVDTQYF. The DNA for the CDR3 is TGTGCCAGCAGCTTACTGTTAGCGGGAGTAGATACGCAGTATTTT. Supplemented by reference TRBV7-8 and TRBJ2-3, the full variable domain reads GAGVSQSPRYKVAKRGQDVALRCDPISGHVSLFWYQQALGQGPEFLTYFQNEAQLDKSGLPSDRFFAERPEGSVSTLKIQRTQQEDSAVYLCASSLLLAGVDTQYFGPGTRLTVL.

This sequence joins TRBV6-6 and TRBJ2-7; 9 bases line up with TRBD1. In germline, CDR1 is MNHNY, CDR2 SVGAGI (reference sequence). The CDR3 consists of 14 residues. Trimming took 6 bases from V and 6 from J; bases not matched to a gene: 9. CDR3 sequence reads: CASSEPGTGSEQYF. The DNA of the CDR3 is TGTGCCAGCAGCGAGCCCGGGACAGGGAGCGAGCAGTACTTC.

With respect to this clone: Other DNA sequences from this sample encode an identical CDR3 as well. V and J are TRBV5-1 and TRBJ1-1; 7 bases are shared with TRBD1. CDR1 and CDR2 from the germline V gene are SGHRS and YFSETQ. J lost 0 bases, V lost 4 bases, and 3 bases had no gene match. The CDR3 is 14 amino acids. CDR3 in amino acids: CASSTGQMNTEAFF. DNA for the CDR3: TGCGCCAGCAGCACGGGACAGATGAACACTGAAGCTTTCTTT.

V is TRBV19 and J is TRBJ1-2; D may be TRBD1 (5 bases). V shed 6 bases and J shed 13 bases, with 21 bases lying between them. CDR1 LNHDA and CDR2 SQIVND come from the germline V gene (reference sequence). There are 13 residues in the CDR3. The CDR3 region is CASSTPGGDSGTF. Written as DNA, the CDR3 is TGTGCCAGTAGCACCCCCGGGGGGGATTCGGGCACCTTC. Filled out from reference TRBV19 and TRBJ1-2, the complete variable domain reads DGGITQSPKYLFRKEGQNVTLSCEQNLNHDAMYWYRQDPGQGLRLIYYSQIVNDFQKGDIAEGYSVSREKKESFPLTVTSAQKNPTAFYLCASSTPGGDSGTFGSGTRLTVV.

Turning to this clone: The same CDR3 arises from other DNA sequences in this sample as well. This chain joins TRBV28 and TRBJ1-1; D is unclear. Trimming left V 7 bases short and J 2 bases short, with 5 bases between. CDR3 length equals 11 residues. The V gene's germline CDR1 is MDHEN and CDR2 SYDVKM. The CDR3: CASTLNTEAFF. DNA of the CDR3: TGTGCCAGCACCCTCAACACTGAAGCTTTCTTT.

As for this clone: Other nucleotide sequences from this sample produce the same CDR3. CDR3 sequence: CASSPTVSYEQYF. In DNA form, the CDR3 reads TGTGCCAGCAGTCCTACAGTGTCCTACGAGCAGTACTTC. V usage is TRBV7-9 and J usage is TRBJ2-7; no firm D call. Germline V gene lookup returns CDR1 SEHNR and CDR2 FQNEAQ (reference sequence). The germline V and J ends were trimmed by 6 bases and 1 base, with 10 bases remaining between them. The CDR3 length is 13 residues.

The chain uses TRBV21-1 and TRBJ2-3; the table names TRBD1, a call not compared with the DNA. TRBV21-1 is tagged as a pseudogene. The CDR3 spans 15 residues. Here the CDR3 reads CASSKGYRNTDTQYF. The CDR3 DNA reads TGTGCCAGCAGCAAAGGGTACAGGAACACAGATACGCAGTATTTT.

On this clone: This may arise from a read error, as a much more abundant clone is one base away. Other nucleotide sequences in the sample specify the same CDR3. The chain couples TRBV5-1 to TRBJ1-5, with D unresolved. The CDR3 is 15 residues long. Per the germline V gene, CDR1 is SGHRS and CDR2 is YFSETQ. The V end lost 0 bases, the J end lost 0 bases, and 7 bases lay between the germline ends. The chain's CDR3 is CASSLGQNSNQPQHF. CDR3 nucleotides: TGCGCCAGCAGCTTGGGGCAGAATAGCAATCAGCCCCAGCATTTT.

The V and J genes are TRBV7-7 and TRBJ2-2; 8 positions agree with TRBD2. CDR3 size: 17 residues. Per germline, CDR1 SSHAT and CDR2 FNYEAQ (reference sequence). The J segment lost 2 bases and the V segment lost 0 bases, leaving 5 bases of the junction unmatched. CDR3 coding DNA: TGTGCCAGCAGCTTAGCACAACTAGCGGCAAACACCGGGGAGCTGTTTTTT. Protein sequence: CASSLAQLAANTGELFF.

The chain links TRBV2 to TRBJ1-1; TRBD1 agrees at 7 bases. J gave up 6 bases and V 1 base, and 8 bases lay outside the gene matches. The CDR3 is 15 residues long. Germline CDR1 is SNHLY and CDR2 is FYNNEI. The CDR3 region is CASSEVGRGVAEAFF. As DNA, the CDR3 is TGTGCCAGCAGTGAAGTTGGCAGGGGGGTAGCTGAAGCTTTCTTT.